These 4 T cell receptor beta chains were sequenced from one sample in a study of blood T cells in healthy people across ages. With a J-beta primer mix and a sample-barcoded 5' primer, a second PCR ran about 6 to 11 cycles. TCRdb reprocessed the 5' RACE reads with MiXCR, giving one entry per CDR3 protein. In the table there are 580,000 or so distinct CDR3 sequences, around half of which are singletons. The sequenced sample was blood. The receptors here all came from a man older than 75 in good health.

The CDR3 coding sequence is TGTGCCAGCAGCGTAGATAGGCAAATGAACACTGAAGCTTTCTTT. Translated: CASSVDRQMNTEAFF. The chain uses TRBV9 and TRBJ1-1; D gene uncertain. Germline V CDR1 and CDR2: SGDLS, YYNGEE. The V end lost 0 bases, the J end lost 0 bases, and 9 bases lay between the germline ends. The CDR3 is 15 residues long.

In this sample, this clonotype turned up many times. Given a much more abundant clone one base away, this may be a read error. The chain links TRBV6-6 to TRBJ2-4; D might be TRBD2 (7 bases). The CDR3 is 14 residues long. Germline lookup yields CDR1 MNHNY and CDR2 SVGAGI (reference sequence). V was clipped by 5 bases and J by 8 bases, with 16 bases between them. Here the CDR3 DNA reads TGTGCCAGCAGTGACGGCCGGGGGGCACACATTCAGTACTTC. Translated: CASSDGRGAHIQYF.

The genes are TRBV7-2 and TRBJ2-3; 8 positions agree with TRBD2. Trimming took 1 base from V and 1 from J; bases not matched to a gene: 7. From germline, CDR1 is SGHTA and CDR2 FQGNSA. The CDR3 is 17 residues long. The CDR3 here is CASSLGGAGVRTDTQYF. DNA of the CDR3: TGTGCCAGCAGCTTAGGCGGAGCGGGGGTACGCACAGATACGCAGTATTTT.

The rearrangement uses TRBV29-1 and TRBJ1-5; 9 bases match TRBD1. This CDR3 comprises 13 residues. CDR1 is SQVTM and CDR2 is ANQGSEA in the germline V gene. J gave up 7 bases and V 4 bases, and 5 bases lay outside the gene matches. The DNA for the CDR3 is TGCAGCGTTGGTTCGACAGGGGGGCAGCCCCAGCATTTT. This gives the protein CSVGSTGGQPQHF.